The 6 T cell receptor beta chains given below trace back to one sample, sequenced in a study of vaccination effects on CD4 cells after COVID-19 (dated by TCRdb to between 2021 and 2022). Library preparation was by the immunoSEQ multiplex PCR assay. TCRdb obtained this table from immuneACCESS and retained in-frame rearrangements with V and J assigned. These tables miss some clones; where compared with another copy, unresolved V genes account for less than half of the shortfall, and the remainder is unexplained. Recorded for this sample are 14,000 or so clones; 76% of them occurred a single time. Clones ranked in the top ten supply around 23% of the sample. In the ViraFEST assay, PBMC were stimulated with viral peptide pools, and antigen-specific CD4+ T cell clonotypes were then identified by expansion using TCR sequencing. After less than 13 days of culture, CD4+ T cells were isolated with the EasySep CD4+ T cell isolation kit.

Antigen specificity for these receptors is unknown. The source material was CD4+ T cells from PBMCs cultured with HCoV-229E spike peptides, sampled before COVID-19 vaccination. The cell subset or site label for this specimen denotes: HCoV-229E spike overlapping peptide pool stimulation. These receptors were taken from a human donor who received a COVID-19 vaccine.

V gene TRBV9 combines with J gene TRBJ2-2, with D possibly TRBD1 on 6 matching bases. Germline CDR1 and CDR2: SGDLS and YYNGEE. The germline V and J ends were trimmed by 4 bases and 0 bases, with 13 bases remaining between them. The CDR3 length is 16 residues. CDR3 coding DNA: TGTGCCAGCAGCTCTACCAGGGACACGAACACCGGGGAGCTGTTTTTT. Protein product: CASSSTRDTNTGELFF.

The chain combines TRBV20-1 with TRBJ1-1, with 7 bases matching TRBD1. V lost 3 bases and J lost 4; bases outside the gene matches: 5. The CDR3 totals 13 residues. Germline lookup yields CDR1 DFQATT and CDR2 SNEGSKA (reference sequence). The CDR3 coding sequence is TGCAGTGCTAGTAGTTGGACAGGCACTGAAGCTTTCTTT. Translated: CSASSWTGTEAFF.

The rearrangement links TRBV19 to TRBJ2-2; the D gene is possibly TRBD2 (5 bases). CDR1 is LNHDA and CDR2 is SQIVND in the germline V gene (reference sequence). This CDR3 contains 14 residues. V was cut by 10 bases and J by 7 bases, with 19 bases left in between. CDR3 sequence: CATASGVNYGELFF. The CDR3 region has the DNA TGTGCCACCGCCTCCGGGGTGAACTACGGGGAGCTGTTTTTT.

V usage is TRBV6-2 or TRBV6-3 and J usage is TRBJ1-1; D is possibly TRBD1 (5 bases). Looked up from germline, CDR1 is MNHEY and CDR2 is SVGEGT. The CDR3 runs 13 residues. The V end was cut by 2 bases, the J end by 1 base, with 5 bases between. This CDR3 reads CASSYGGNTEAFF. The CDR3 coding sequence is TGTGCCAGCAGTTACGGGGGGAACACTGAAGCTTTCTTT.

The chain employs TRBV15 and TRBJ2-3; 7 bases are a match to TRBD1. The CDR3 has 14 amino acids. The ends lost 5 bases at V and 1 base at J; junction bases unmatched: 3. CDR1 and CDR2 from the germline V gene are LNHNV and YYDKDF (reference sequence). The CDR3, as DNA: TGTGCCACCAGCCGGACAGGAGGCACAGATACGCAGTATTTT. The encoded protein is CATSRTGGTDTQYF.

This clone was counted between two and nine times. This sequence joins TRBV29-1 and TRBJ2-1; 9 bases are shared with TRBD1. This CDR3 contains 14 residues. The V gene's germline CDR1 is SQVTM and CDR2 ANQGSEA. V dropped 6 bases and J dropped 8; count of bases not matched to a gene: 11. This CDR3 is CSVVDGQGRDEQFF. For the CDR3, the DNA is TGCAGCGTAGTCGACGGACAGGGGAGGGATGAGCAGTTCTTC.